The clone carrying this T cell receptor beta chain was detected a few times. Its antigen is currently unknown. These data originate in a study of beta chain features in type 1 diabetes. About the research overall: No patient-donor differences in age, gender, total cells or subset yield. General study points: Compared with healthy donors, patients appeared to share more similar naive, central memory and regulatory TCRB repertoires. Moderate yet significant TCRB CDR3 shortening was seen in Type 1 diabetes patients in all four CD4+ subsets. Lower insertion and higher deletion counts appeared at VDJ junctions in type 1 diabetes patients.

Per the germline V gene, CDR1 is LNHDA and CDR2 is SQIVND (reference sequence). This CDR3 region has 18 residues. Trimming cost V 3 bases and J 7 bases; bases outside gene matches: 12. Expressed TCRB transcripts got sequenced, as all isolated RNA was reverse transcribed. Assay: immunoSEQ multiplex PCR; the TCRdb copy retains only in-frame clones and omits some. The sample records hundreds of thousands of clones, about 11% being singletons. Input material: naive CD4+ T cells from blood. The sequence was obtained from a woman in her 30s in good health. The rearrangement links TRBV19 to TRBJ2-1, with 13 bases fitting TRBD2. CDR3 DNA sequence: TGTGCCAGTAGTATTGTTGGGACTAGCGGGACTGAGTGGAATGAGCAGTTCTTC. This encodes CASSIVGTSGTEWNEQFF.